This T cell receptor beta chain was obtained from a study of spatial heterogeneity in lung cancer. The overall study: Alpha-chain sequences were consistently detected in smaller numbers than beta-chain sequences. General study results and limits: Higher tumor mutation counts went along with higher counts of expanded intratumoral alpha and beta TCRs.

Individual TCR cDNA molecules each bore their own unique molecular identifier. TCRdb re-analysed the 5' RACE reads in MiXCR, keeping a single row per CDR3 protein. The data contain around 21,000 distinct CDR3 sequences, approximately 4.3% of them singletons. The sample holds many counts of this clonotype. Its target is not known. The time point denotes: sample taken at primary tumor resection. Frozen PBMC, nontumor lung or tumor provided whole RNA, which was sequenced unsorted. The receptor comes from a male donor with early-stage non-small cell lung cancer. The material was lung tumor tissue, obtained at surgery.

The CDR3 nucleotides read TGCGCCAGCAGCGCCTGGACAGGGACGAACACCGGGGAGCTGTTTTTT. It encodes CASSAWTGTNTGELFF. The V gene is TRBV5-1, the J gene TRBJ2-2; 8 bases fit TRBD1. The V gene's germline CDR1 is SGHRS and CDR2 YFSETQ. This CDR3 is built from 16 residues. The junction had 5 bases not matched to a gene; V was cut back by 4 bases and J by 0 bases.